Below are 27 T cell receptor beta chains sequenced from a single sample in a study of T-cell memory formation after mild COVID-19. Each CDR3 protein gets one entry after TCRdb re-called the 5' RACE reads with MiXCR. The top ten clones hold about 31% of a sample with tens of thousands of distinct CDR3 sequences, roughly 17% of them seen once. Sequenced: PBMCs or a T cell subset sorted from them (not recorded which). Source of these receptors: an adult woman who had mild COVID-19 (a few samples of this study predate the infection). Cell type and time point are not known.

The table lists this clonotype with a few counts. V is TRBV2 and J is TRBJ2-7; D may be TRBD2 (5 bases). The CDR3 has 12 residues. V dropped 2 bases and J dropped 4 bases, with 6 bases sitting between them. Germline loops: CDR1 SNHLY, CDR2 FYNNEI. For the CDR3, the DNA is TGTGCCAGCAGTGAATGGACTTACGAGCAGTACTTC. It specifies CASSEWTYEQYF.

This clonotype was seen a few times. The V and J genes are TRBV5-1 and TRBJ2-1; TRBD2 might be the D (5 bases). This CDR3 is 15 amino acids long. Trimming took off 0 bases at V and 0 bases at J, with 7 bases between the two ends. Germline V lookup: CDR1 SGHRS, CDR2 YFSETQ. In nucleotides, the CDR3 is TGCGCCAGCAGCTTGGAAGCGGACTCCTACAATGAGCAGTTCTTC. Encoded protein: CASSLEADSYNEQFF.

This clonotype was counted ten times or more. V gene TRBV5-1 combines with J gene TRBJ2-7; no firm D call. Between the trimmed V and J ends, which lost 0 bases and 4 bases, there was a span of 5 bases. The germline V gene encodes CDR1 SGHRS and CDR2 YFSETQ. The CDR3 runs to 12 residues. The CDR3 bases are TGCGCCAGCAGCTTGGTAGAATACGAGCAGTACTTC. Its protein product is CASSLVEYEQYF.

J is TRBJ2-7 and V is TRBV5-1; perhaps TRBD1 as D (6 bases). The CDR3 contains 13 residues. Germline values: CDR1 SGHRS, CDR2 YFSETQ. The V gene lost 2 bases and the J gene lost 5 bases, with 11 bases spanning the gap. The CDR3 DNA reads TGCGCCAGCAGCTTCCCAGGGGCCGACGAGCAGTACTTC. This sequence encodes CASSFPGADEQYF.

This clonotype was counted between two and nine times. The chain recombines TRBV29-1 with TRBJ2-1; a possible D gene is TRBD2 (5 bases). The CDR3 has 12 residues. Germline V lookup: CDR1 SQVTM, CDR2 ANQGSEA. Between the trimmed V and J ends, which lost 6 bases and 7 bases, there was a span of 13 bases. CDR3 bases: TGCAGCGTCCCCTCGGGGTGGAATGAGCAGTTCTTC. This encodes CSVPSGWNEQFF.

The chain couples TRBV4-1 to TRBJ2-7; tentatively, D is TRBD1 (6 bases). The germline gives CDR1 MGHRA, CDR2 YSYEKL. Trimming pared 0 bases from V and 4 bases from J, leaving 10 bases between. There are 14 residues in the CDR3. Written as DNA, the CDR3 is TGCGCCAGCAGCCAAGAGGAGACAGGTTACGAGCAGTACTTC. It yields the protein CASSQEETGYEQYF.

This chain links TRBV13 with TRBJ1-1; D is unresolved. Germline assignment: CDR1 PRHDT and CDR2 FYEKMQ (reference sequence). Trimming cost V 5 bases and J 8 bases, with 15 bases left between them. CDR3 size: 13 residues. The CDR3 spells CASSLRRQTEAFF. The CDR3 nucleotides are TGTGCCAGCAGCCTTAGGAGGCAGACGGAAGCTTTCTTT.

This clonotype was found a few times. The gene calls are TRBV6-5 and TRBJ2-1; D remains unclear. Germline V CDR1 and CDR2: MNHEY, SVGAGI. V lost 0 bases and J lost 7, with 13 bases in between. The CDR3 length is 15 residues. The CDR3 reads CASSYSTGTWNEQFF. As DNA, the CDR3 is TGTGCCAGCAGTTACTCAACGGGTACCTGGAATGAGCAGTTCTTC.

This clonotype was detected ten times or more. The rearrangement links TRBV7-6 to TRBJ2-1, with 8 bases identical to TRBD2. CDR1 and CDR2 (germline): SGHVS, FNYEAQ. The CDR3 covers 16 residues. The junction had 11 bases not matched to a gene; V was cut back by 5 bases and J by 5 bases. CDR3 in DNA: TGTGCCAGCAGCCCAGCGAGCGGGAGAACCCACAATGAGCAGTTCTTC. Protein: CASSPASGRTHNEQFF.

In its sample, this clonotype was seen a few times. The V gene is TRBV4-1, the J gene TRBJ2-1; 9 bases line up with TRBD1. The V gene end was trimmed by 2 bases and the J gene end by 4 bases; junction bases not matched to a gene: 3. This CDR3 region has 15 residues. CDR1 and CDR2 (germline): MGHRA, YSYEKL. The CDR3: CASSQWGQGYNEQFF. DNA of the CDR3: TGCGCCAGCAGCCAATGGGGACAGGGTTACAATGAGCAGTTCTTC.

This sequence joins TRBV20-1 and TRBJ2-1, with 11 bases aligning to TRBD2. The V segment lost 3 bases and the J segment 7 bases; nucleotides outside the gene matches: 5. There are 14 residues in the CDR3. CDR1 DFQATT and CDR2 SNEGSKA come from the germline V gene (reference sequence). Written as DNA, the CDR3 is TGCAGTGCTAGGAGACTAGCGGGGACAAATGAGCAGTTCTTC. Amino acid sequence: CSARRLAGTNEQFF.

V is TRBV12-3 or TRBV12-4 and J is TRBJ2-1, with TRBD2 matching 7 bases. V dropped 10 bases and J dropped 3; count of bases not matched to a gene: 6. The CDR3 length is 13 residues. The CDR3 loop reads CATGTGGYNEQFF. The CDR3 bases are TGTGCCACCGGTACGGGAGGCTACAATGAGCAGTTCTTC.

This clonotype was seen a handful of times. The rearrangement links TRBV4-3 to TRBJ2-1; TRBD2 aligns across 8 bases. The CDR3 spans 17 residues. The trim removed 0 bases at V and 5 bases at J, leaving 9 bases unmatched. The germline V gene has CDR1 LGHNA and CDR2 YSLEER. CDR3 nucleotide sequence: TGCGCCAGCAGCCAAGATCAGTGGCTAGCGGGCAACAATGAGCAGTTCTTC. It yields the protein CASSQDQWLAGNNEQFF.

This rearrangement joins TRBV20-1 to TRBJ2-1, with TRBD2 identical over 9 bases. After removal of 1 base from V and 6 bases from J, the junction contained 4 bases not matched to a gene. CDR1 DFQATT and CDR2 SNEGSKA come from the germline V gene (reference sequence). The CDR3 runs to 14 residues. The CDR3 bases are TGCAGTGCTAGAGGGACTAGCGCATTCAATGAGCAGTTCTTC. Its protein is CSARGTSAFNEQFF.

V gene TRBV29-1 combines with J gene TRBJ2-7; D might be TRBD1 (6 bases). The CDR3 extends over 13 amino acids. CDR1 and CDR2 (germline): SQVTM, ANQGSEA. Trimming took 3 bases from V and 3 from J, leaving 12 bases between them. The CDR3 sequence: CSVEGAQNYEQYF. In DNA form, the CDR3 reads TGCAGCGTTGAGGGGGCACAAAACTACGAGCAGTACTTC.

This clonotype was seen a handful of times. The V and J genes are TRBV6-6 and TRBJ1-2; D remains ambiguous. The CDR3 consists of 14 residues. With 8 bases removed from V and 5 bases from J, the gap between germline ends came to 18 bases. Germline-derived CDR1 and CDR2 are MNHNY and SVGAGI (reference sequence). In DNA, the CDR3 is TGTGCCAGCGGTCGGTTTGGTCCATCATATGGCTACACCTTC. Amino acid sequence: CASGRFGPSYGYTF.

This clonotype has a handful of counts. The gene calls are TRBV27 and TRBJ2-7, with TRBD1 identical over 8 bases. Trimming cost V 3 bases and J 2 bases; bases outside gene matches: 9. The CDR3 runs to 16 residues. Per the germline V gene, CDR1 is MNHEY and CDR2 is SMNVEV (reference sequence). This CDR3 is CASSLFGQGAAYEQYF. CDR3 nucleotide sequence: TGTGCCAGCAGTTTGTTCGGGCAGGGGGCCGCCTACGAGCAGTACTTC.

This clonotype was recorded at least ten times. The CDR3 coding sequence is TGTGCCAGCAGTTCGGACCCGTTAAACATTCAGTACTTC. Translated, it gives CASSSDPLNIQYF. The chain has TRBV6-2 or TRBV6-3 and TRBJ2-4; D gene unclear. The germline gives CDR1 MNHEY, CDR2 SVGEGT. The ends were cut back, 4 bases at V and 6 bases at J, with 10 bases in the middle. The CDR3 has 13 amino acids.

J is TRBJ2-7 and V is TRBV9; 7 nucleotides agree with TRBD1. The V gene end was trimmed by 4 bases and the J gene end by 1 base; junction bases not matched to a gene: 8. Germline-derived CDR1 and CDR2 are SGDLS and YYNGEE. The CDR3 is 15 amino acids. The CDR3 nucleotides read TGTGCCAGCAGCTTGGGACAGACCCTTTCCTACGAGCAGTACTTC. Translation: CASSLGQTLSYEQYF.

The chain carries TRBV6-2 or TRBV6-3 and TRBJ2-1; 7 nucleotides line up with TRBD2. The V gene's germline CDR1 is MNHEY and CDR2 SVGEGT. Trimming cost V 5 bases and J 4 bases; bases outside gene matches: 8. The CDR3 consists of 15 residues. The CDR3 nucleotides are TGTGCCAGCAGTAAAGACCCTAGCGGATACAATGAGCAGTTCTTC. Translation: CASSKDPSGYNEQFF.

This clonotype appeared a few times. This could be a read error, since a much larger clone is one nucleotide away. This chain joins TRBV7-2 and TRBJ2-1; 10 positions match TRBD2. Germline CDR1 SGHTA, CDR2 FQGNSA. V was clipped by 4 bases and J by 3 bases; unmatched bases: 0. The length of the CDR3 is 14 residues. The CDR3 coding sequence is TGTGCCAGCAGCTGGACTAGCGGCTACAATGAGCAGTTCTTC. It yields the protein CASSWTSGYNEQFF.

Only a few counts were recorded for this clonotype. The V gene is TRBV12-3 or TRBV12-4, the J gene TRBJ2-1; D unclear. The CDR3 loop spans 11 amino acids. The V and J ends lost 4 bases and 8 bases respectively, with 6 bases between them. The CDR3 loop is CASSSNDEQFF. Here the CDR3 DNA reads TGTGCCAGCAGTTCGAATGATGAGCAGTTCTTC.

This clonotype was seen a few times. The chain combines TRBV7-2 with TRBJ2-7; unclear D gene. Trimming cost V 5 bases and J 4 bases, with 12 bases left between them. Per the germline V gene, CDR1 is SGHTA and CDR2 is FQGNSA. This CDR3 comprises 13 residues. The chain's CDR3 is CASSVTTDYEQYF. DNA for the CDR3: TGTGCCAGCAGCGTAACGACGGATTACGAGCAGTACTTC.

Many counts were recorded for this clonotype. The J gene is TRBJ2-1, the V gene TRBV6-5; D not certain. V lost 2 bases and J 3 bases, leaving 5 bases between the germline ends. The CDR3 spans 13 residues. Germline V gene data show CDR1 as MNHEY and CDR2 as SVGAGI. The CDR3 DNA is TGTGCCAGCAGTTACCAAGGCTACAATGAGCAGTTCTTC. Translation: CASSYQGYNEQFF.

This rearrangement joins TRBV11-2 to TRBJ2-5, with a tentative D call TRBD2 (5 bases). The CDR3 is 15 amino acids. Per the germline V gene, CDR1 is SGHAT and CDR2 is FQNNGV. V was clipped by 5 bases and J by 5 bases, with 18 bases between them. The chain's CDR3 is CASSLSGSHGETQYF. CDR3 sequence (DNA): TGTGCCAGCAGCCTTTCGGGATCCCACGGGGAGACCCAGTACTTC.

In its sample, this clonotype was seen a few times. V and J are TRBV7-9 and TRBJ1-4; D is possibly TRBD1 (6 bases). The CDR3 length is 14 residues. Trimming removed 4 bases from V and 6 bases from J, with 12 bases in between. Germline CDR1 is SEHNR and CDR2 is FQNEAQ (reference sequence). CDR3 in amino acids: CASSSGPGDEKLFF. CDR3 nucleotides: TGTGCCAGCAGCTCAGGGCCAGGGGATGAAAAACTGTTTTTT. The complete variable domain, with remaining parts taken from reference TRBV7-9 and TRBJ1-4, reads DTGVSQNPRHKITKRGQNVTFRCDPISEHNRLYWYRQTLGQGPEFLTYFQNEAQLEKSRLLSDRFSAERPKGSFSTLEIQRTEQGDSAMYLCASSSGPGDEKLFFGSGTQLSVL.

In this sample, this clonotype turned up a few times. The V gene is TRBV29-1, the J gene TRBJ1-2; 8 bases fit TRBD1. CDR1 is SQVTM, CDR2 ANQGSEA, per germline. Losses at the gene ends were 8 bases for V and 4 bases for J; bases not matched to a gene: 12. The length of the CDR3 is 14 residues. CDR3 bases: TGCAGCACCACTCCGGGACAGGCTCTCTATGGCTACACCTTC. The encoded protein is CSTTPGQALYGYTF.